The 27 T cell receptor beta chains listed next were all sequenced from one sample in a study of T cell repertoires in cytomegalovirus infection. One entry per CDR3 protein, called by TCRdb with MiXCR from the reads. The table shows approximately 250,000 distinct CDR3 sequences, with about 12% occurring only once. Material: PBMCs. The receptors originated from a human donor in good health (CMV status not recorded). Some clones in this sample may be carry-over from other donors' samples.

This clonotype has ten or more counts. The rearrangement links TRBV6-2 or TRBV6-3 to TRBJ1-1; TRBD1 aligns across 8 bases. The ends lost 6 bases at V and 11 bases at J; junction bases unmatched: 11. Per germline, CDR1 MNHEY and CDR2 SVGEGT. This CDR3 contains 13 residues. CDR3 protein: CASSYRGTGEAFF. The CDR3 DNA reads as TGTGCCAGCAGCTACAGGGGGACTGGAGAGGCTTTCTTT.

The rearrangement links TRBV7-2 to TRBJ2-2; D not resolved. The ends were cut back, 5 bases at V and 5 bases at J, with 6 bases in the middle. This CDR3 has 12 residues. Per the germline V gene, CDR1 is SGHTA and CDR2 is FQGNSA. The CDR3 sequence is CASSHRTGELFF. In nucleotides, the CDR3 is TGTGCCAGCAGCCACCGGACCGGGGAGCTGTTTTTT.

At least ten counts were recorded for this clonotype. The chain joins TRBV19 to TRBJ2-1; the D is unclear. The CDR3 extends over 14 amino acids. Germline CDR1 and CDR2: LNHDA and SQIVND (reference sequence). V was pared by 5 bases and J by 6 bases, with 14 bases between. CDR3 residues: CASSVSRLVNEQFF. DNA of the CDR3: TGTGCCAGTAGTGTATCCAGGCTGGTCAATGAGCAGTTCTTC.

The sample holds many counts of this clonotype. The chain combines TRBV14 with TRBJ2-6; D may be TRBD1 or TRBD2 (5 bases each). Trimming left V 1 base short and J 4 bases short, with 17 bases between. Germline-derived CDR1 and CDR2 are SGHDN and FVKESK. CDR3 length: 18 residues. The CDR3 reads CASSQVGSGPGGANVLTF. CDR3 DNA: TGTGCCAGCAGCCAAGTAGGGTCGGGGCCGGGCGGGGCCAACGTCCTGACTTTC. The variable domain in full, completed from reference TRBV14 and TRBJ2-6, reads EAGVTQFPSHSVIEKGQTVTLRCDPISGHDNLYWYRRVMGKEIKFLLHFVKESKQDESGMPNNRFLAERTGGTYSTLKVQPAELEDSGVYFCASSQVGSGPGGANVLTFGAGSRLTVL.

In its sample, this clonotype was seen many times. V and J are TRBV28 and TRBJ1-2; D may be TRBD1 (5 bases). This CDR3 spans 14 amino acids. Trimming shortened V by 5 bases and J by 0 bases, and 10 bases separated the two germline ends. Germline V lookup: CDR1 MDHEN, CDR2 SYDVKM. The CDR3 sequence: CASSRGLANYGYTF. In nucleotides, the CDR3 is TGTGCCAGCAGTAGGGGATTGGCTAACTATGGCTACACCTTC.

Note on this clonotype: Being one base from a much bigger clone, this may be a read error. The final CDR3 position lacks the conserved phenylalanine or tryptophan, pointing to a likely read error. V usage is TRBV24-1 and J usage is TRBJ2-7; 9 bases are a match to TRBD2. Germline CDR1 is KGHDR and CDR2 is SFDVKD. V was clipped by 3 bases and J by 7 bases; unmatched bases: 12. This CDR3 region has 16 residues. The CDR3 nucleotides are TGTGCCACCAGTGATAGGAGGGCTAGCGGGACAATTGAGCAGTACCTC. Its protein product is CATSDRRASGTIEQYL.

This chain joins TRBV7-6 and TRBJ2-7; D uncertain. The germline V and J ends were trimmed by 1 base and 9 bases, with 10 bases remaining between them. The CDR3 contains 12 residues. The germline V gene has CDR1 SGHVS and CDR2 FNYEAQ. The CDR3 sequence: CASSLESGRQYF. The CDR3 coding sequence is TGTGCCAGCAGCTTAGAATCCGGCCGGCAGTACTTC.

This clonotype was seen a few times. The chain has TRBV3-1 and TRBJ1-5; D not resolved. The V gene's germline CDR1 is LGHDT and CDR2 YNNKEL (reference sequence). The CDR3 length is 12 residues. The V end lost 1 base, the J end lost 7 bases, and 5 bases lay between the germline ends. The CDR3 protein is CASSQGGQPQHF. The CDR3 region has the DNA TGTGCCAGCAGCCAAGGCGGACAGCCCCAGCATTTT. The entire variable domain, with the rest obtained from reference TRBV3-1 and TRBJ1-5, is as follows: DTAVSQTPKYLVTQMGNDKSIKCEQNLGHDTMYWYKQDSKKFLKIMFSYNNKELIINETVPNRFSPKSPDKAHLNLHINSLELGDSAVYFCASSQGGQPQHFGDGTRLSIL.

The chain is built from TRBV5-1 and TRBJ2-2; 7 bases match TRBD2. CDR3 length: 17 residues. Germline V gene lookup returns CDR1 SGHRS and CDR2 YFSETQ. V dropped 0 bases and J dropped 6; count of bases not matched to a gene: 11. The CDR3 sequence: CASSLGRTSRGAGELFF. CDR3 bases: TGCGCCAGCAGCTTGGGGCGGACTAGTAGGGGCGCCGGGGAGCTGTTTTTT.

This clonotype occurred a few times. The chain has TRBV7-8 and TRBJ2-7; 9 bases match TRBD2. Trimming at V came to 6 bases and at J to 0 bases, leaving 3 bases not matched to a gene. The CDR3 is 14 residues long. The germline V gene has CDR1 SGHVS and CDR2 FQNEAQ. The CDR3 here is CASRGSGSSYEQYF. Here the CDR3 DNA reads TGTGCCAGCAGGGGTAGCGGGAGCTCCTACGAGCAGTACTTC.

The chain combines TRBV15 with TRBJ2-2; the match to TRBD1 covers 11 bases. Germline V gene lookup returns CDR1 LNHNV and CDR2 YYDKDF (reference sequence). The CDR3 is 14 amino acids. J gave up 7 bases and V 5 bases, and 3 bases lay outside the gene matches. The CDR3 DNA sequence: TGTGCCACCAGCCGGGACAGGGGGGACGGGGAGCTGTTTTTT. This codes for CATSRDRGDGELFF.

At least ten counts were recorded for this clonotype. V gene TRBV5-1 combines with J gene TRBJ2-1; TRBD2 matches 13 bases. With V trimmed by 6 bases and J by 6 bases, 9 bases remained unmatched. Germline loops: CDR1 SGHRS, CDR2 YFSETQ. CDR3 length: 16 residues. CDR3 sequence reads: CASKGDGTSGTNEQFF. In DNA, the CDR3 is TGCGCCAGCAAGGGAGATGGGACTAGCGGGACCAATGAGCAGTTCTTC.

CDR3 region: CSARGLVGGESGTEAFF. DNA for the CDR3: TGCAGTGCTAGAGGGTTGGTAGGGGGCGAGAGTGGCACTGAAGCTTTCTTT. The V gene is TRBV20-1, the J gene TRBJ1-1, with 7 bases that match TRBD1. The CDR3 is 17 amino acids. Germline trimming cut 1 base from V and 4 bases from J; bases unmatched to any gene: 15. Per the germline V gene, CDR1 is DFQATT and CDR2 is SNEGSKA (reference sequence).

This clonotype showed up many times. The rearrangement uses TRBV6-2 or TRBV6-3 and TRBJ2-2; TRBD2 aligns across 7 bases. The CDR3 extends over 15 amino acids. The germline CDR1 and CDR2 sequences are MNHEY and SVGEGT. J was trimmed by 1 base and V by 8 bases; bases with no gene match: 7. CDR3 amino acids: CASRISGKNTGELFF. The CDR3 DNA reads as TGTGCCAGCCGGATAAGCGGGAAGAACACCGGGGAGCTGTTTTTT.

The V gene is TRBV19, the J gene TRBJ1-5, with D maybe TRBD1 (5 bases). CDR1 and CDR2 (germline): LNHDA, SQIVND (reference sequence). Trimming left V 5 bases short and J 5 bases short, with 10 bases between. CDR3 length: 13 residues. CDR3 nucleotides: TGTGCCAGTAGTTGGGGGTCGGATCAGCCCCAGCATTTT. Amino acids: CASSWGSDQPQHF. Drawing the rest from reference TRBV19 and TRBJ1-5, the complete variable domain is DGGITQSPKYLFRKEGQNVTLSCEQNLNHDAMYWYRQDPGQGLRLIYYSQIVNDFQKGDIAEGYSVSREKKESFPLTVTSAQKNPTAFYLCASSWGSDQPQHFGDGTRLSIL.

This clonotype came up many times. The J gene is TRBJ2-7, the V gene TRBV18; TRBD2 aligns across 9 bases. CDR3 length: 15 amino acids. Losses at the gene ends were 4 bases for V and 10 bases for J; bases not matched to a gene: 14. Germline V gene lookup returns CDR1 KGHSH and CDR2 LQKENI. CDR3 loop: CASSRAGGSGSPQYF. The CDR3 DNA follows: TGTGCCAGCTCACGAGCCGGCGGTAGCGGGAGTCCCCAGTACTTC.

This clonotype came up a few times. The chain joins TRBV4-3 to TRBJ1-2, with D unresolved. Germline CDR1 LGHNA, CDR2 YSLEER. The length of the CDR3 is 13 residues. Trimming shortened V by 6 bases and J by 6 bases, and 14 bases separated the two germline ends. As DNA, the CDR3 is TGCGCCAGCAGTCGGACCGGCGAGAATGGCTACACCTTC. Its translation: CASSRTGENGYTF.

This clonotype has at least ten counts. This CDR3 is CASSQGVATNEKLFF. CDR3 DNA: TGTGCCAGCAGTCAGGGGGTCGCGACTAATGAAAAACTGTTTTTT. The V call is TRBV6-1, the J call TRBJ1-4, with 7 bases aligning to TRBD1. CDR3 length: 15 amino acids. The V gene's germline CDR1 is MNHNS and CDR2 SASEGT. V lost 5 bases and J lost 2; bases outside the gene matches: 5.

This clonotype appeared a few times. V gene TRBV6-4 combines with J gene TRBJ1-2; D possibly corresponds to TRBD1 (6 bases). Trimming took 3 bases from V and 3 from J, leaving 14 bases between them. Germline V gives CDR1 MRHNA, CDR2 SNTAGT. The CDR3 totals 15 residues. The CDR3 nucleotides are TGTGCCAGCAGTGAACCCGACGCAGGGGACTATGGCTACACCTTC. It yields the protein CASSEPDAGDYGYTF.

This clonotype was detected ten times or more. This rearrangement joins TRBV7-9 to TRBJ1-1; a weak D match, TRBD1 (5 bases). V lost 5 bases, J lost 1 base, and 11 bases lay in between. The CDR3 spans 14 residues. Germline V gene sequence: CDR1 SEHNR, CDR2 FQNEAQ (reference sequence). Here the CDR3 DNA reads TGTGCCAGCAGCCCCCGGGGGAGGAACACTGAAGCTTTCTTT. It codes for CASSPRGRNTEAFF.

In this sample, this clonotype turned up many times. The CDR3 loop reads CASSLGQGFPTGELFF. Written as DNA, the CDR3 is TGTGCCAGCAGCTTAGGGCAGGGGTTTCCCACCGGGGAGCTGTTTTTT. This chain connects TRBV7-2 to TRBJ2-2; possibly TRBD1 for D (6 bases). The CDR3 consists of 16 residues. V shed 1 base and J shed 4 bases, with 13 bases lying between them. Looked up from germline, CDR1 is SGHTA and CDR2 is FQGNSA. Full variable domain (remainder filled in from reference TRBV7-2 and TRBJ2-2): GAGVSQSPSNKVTEKGKDVELRCDPISGHTALYWYRQSLGQGLEFLIYFQGNSAPDKSGLPSDRFSAERTGGSVSTLTIQRTQQEDSAVYLCASSLGQGFPTGELFFGEGSRLTVL.

The chain couples TRBV12-3 or TRBV12-4 to TRBJ1-1; D possibly corresponds to TRBD1 (5 bases). The V and J ends lost 5 bases and 1 base respectively, with 14 bases between them. CDR3 length equals 15 residues. The CDR3 is CASSLDGGWNTEAFF. In DNA, the CDR3 is TGTGCCAGCAGTCTGGACGGGGGATGGAACACTGAAGCTTTCTTT.

The chain couples TRBV19 to TRBJ1-5; no clear D. Trimming took 7 bases from V and 0 from J, leaving 7 bases between them. Per the germline V gene, CDR1 is LNHDA and CDR2 is SQIVND (reference sequence). This CDR3 is 13 amino acids long. The CDR3 DNA follows: TGTGCCAGTATTGAGAGTAGCAATCAGCCCCAGCATTTT. Its translation: CASIESSNQPQHF.

This clonotype has a count of ten or more. V gene TRBV29-1 combines with J gene TRBJ1-1, with D unresolved. There are 11 residues in the CDR3. Per germline, CDR1 SQVTM and CDR2 ANQGSEA. V shed 3 bases and J shed 8 bases, with 10 bases lying between them. The CDR3 DNA follows: TGCAGCGTTGAGGGAGGGAAGGAAGCTTTCTTT. The encoded protein is CSVEGGKEAFF.

The table lists this clonotype with many counts. The V gene is TRBV7-6, the J gene TRBJ2-3; 8 positions match TRBD1. This CDR3 contains 14 residues. With V trimmed by 5 bases and J by 0 bases, 1 base remained unmatched. Per the germline V gene, CDR1 is SGHVS and CDR2 is FNYEAQ. Here the CDR3 DNA reads TGTGCCAGCAGCCGGACAGGGAGCACAGATACGCAGTATTTT. This gives the protein CASSRTGSTDTQYF.

The table lists this clonotype with many counts. This rearrangement joins TRBV19 to TRBJ2-3; 9 nucleotides align to TRBD1. V lost 4 bases to trimming and J lost 2 bases; unmatched junction nucleotides: 7. This CDR3 comprises 16 residues. The germline V gene has CDR1 LNHDA and CDR2 SQIVND (reference sequence). CDR3 nucleotide sequence: TGTGCCAGTAGTAAACTACGGGACAGGGACACAGATACGCAGTATTTT. Protein product: CASSKLRDRDTDTQYF.

The V call is TRBV5-4, the J call TRBJ2-1, with 7 positions matching TRBD2. This CDR3 has 14 amino acids. The germline gives CDR1 SGHNT, CDR2 YYREEE (reference sequence). V gave up 1 base and J gave up 5 bases; unmatched junction bases: 3. CDR3 DNA: TGTGCCAGCAGCTTGAGCGGGGTAAACAATGAGCAGTTCTTC. Amino acid sequence: CASSLSGVNNEQFF.